This is a list of T cell receptor beta chains from one sample in a study of blood T cell repertoires in COVID-19. Sequencing was performed with immunoSEQ multiplex PCR; in TCRdb, only in-frame clones are kept and a portion is missing. This sample has about 230,000 clones, with around 78% found just once. The specimen sequenced was peripheral blood. The receptors derive from a woman in her 70s with active or convalescent COVID-19. The CDR3 runs from the conserved cysteine through the conserved F or W. Fields, in order: V gene, D gene, clone size, J gene, CDR3 DNA, CDR3 protein. A D gene is named only where the DNA matches it firmly. Clone size is given for some rows only: seen once, a few or many times, or a class if the clone is expanded.

V: TRBV27
D: TRBD1
size: few
J: TRBJ1-2
DNA: TGTGCCAGCAGGCTGACAGGGAACTATGGCTACACCTTC
CDR3: CASRLTGNYGYTF

V: TRBV30
D: .
size: .
J: TRBJ1-5
DNA: TGTGCCTGGAGGGGGGGGCCAGGACAGCCCCAGCATTTT
CDR3: CAWRGGPGQPQHF

V: TRBV5-4
D: TRBD2
size: many
J: TRBJ2-3
DNA: TGTGCCAGCAGCCAAAGACTAGCGGGAGGGCCGACAGATACGCAGTATTTT
CDR3: CASSQRLAGGPTDTQYF

V: TRBV4-1
D: .
size: few
J: TRBJ2-2
DNA: TGCGCCAGCAGCCGTCCCCTGAGGGGGACCTCGAACACCGGGGAGCTGTTTTTT
CDR3: CASSRPLRGTSNTGELFF

V: TRBV10-3
D: .
size: .
J: TRBJ1-3
DNA: TGTGCCATCAGTCTGGCAAGAAACACCATATATTTT
CDR3: CAISLARNTIYF

V: TRBV7-9
D: .
size: .
J: TRBJ1-1
DNA: TGTGCCAGCAGTTCCGGGGTGGACACTGAAGCTTTCTTT
CDR3: CASSSGVDTEAFF

V: TRBV6-6
D: .
size: .
J: TRBJ1-4
DNA: TGTGCCAGCAGCACCTACGGGGGGCGAACTAATGAAAAACTGTTTTTT
CDR3: CASSTYGGRTNEKLFF

V: TRBV28
D: .
size: .
J: TRBJ2-7
DNA: TGTGCCAGCAGTCCCACGGGAGTCTCAACCTACGAGCAGTACTTC
CDR3: CASSPTGVSTYEQYF

V: TRBV11-2
D: .
size: .
J: TRBJ1-1
DNA: TGTGCCAGCAGCTTGGCCCGGGGAACTGAAGCTTTCTTT
CDR3: CASSLARGTEAFF

V: TRBV6-5
D: .
size: .
J: TRBJ1-1
DNA: TGTGCCAGCAGTCACGCTCAAAGGGGCATGACTGAAGCTTTCTTT
CDR3: CASSHAQRGMTEAFF

V: TRBV24-1
D: .
size: .
J: TRBJ2-5
DNA: TGTGCCACCAGTGAGGGAGGGGGGACCCAGTACTTC
CDR3: CATSEGGGTQYF

V: TRBV5-1
D: .
size: few
J: TRBJ1-1
DNA: TGCGCCAGCGCCCCTAAGGGGCTTTTCGGCACTGAAGCTTTCTTT
CDR3: CASAPKGLFGTEAFF

V: TRBV30
D: .
size: once
J: TRBJ2-5
DNA: TGTGCCTGGAGCTCCCTGTTGCAGGGGATCCAGTACTTC
CDR3: CAWSSLLQGIQYF

V: TRBV27
D: TRBD1
size: .
J: TRBJ1-2
DNA: TGTGCCAGCAGTGGGGGACAGGGGGCGCTTATTTCCGGCTACACCTTC
CDR3: CASSGGQGALISGYTF

V: TRBV7-9
D: TRBD1
size: .
J: TRBJ1-4
DNA: TGTGCCAGCAGCCTGGGACAGGGAGGGGAAAAACTGTTTTTT
CDR3: CASSLGQGGEKLFF

V: TRBV5-1
D: .
size: .
J: TRBJ2-7
DNA: TGCGCCAGCAGCGGTCCAGGGGGGTACGAGCAGTACTTC
CDR3: CASSGPGGYEQYF

V: TRBV6-5
D: .
size: .
J: TRBJ1-5
DNA: TGTGTTTCGGCGCTCGGGTATAGCAATCAGCCCCAGCATTTT
CDR3: CVSALGYSNQPQHF

V: TRBV2
D: TRBD2
size: few
J: TRBJ2-7
DNA: TGTGCCAGCAGCGGACTAGCGGGAGCTCCCGACGAGCAGTACTTC
CDR3: CASSGLAGAPDEQYF

V: TRBV7-2
D: .
size: .
J: TRBJ1-1
DNA: TGTGCCAGCAGCTTATACCTCCAGGGGAACACTGAAGCTTTCTTT
CDR3: CASSLYLQGNTEAFF

V: TRBV10-3
D: .
size: .
J: TRBJ2-3
DNA: TGTGCCATCAGTGTAGCGGGCACAGATACGCAGTATTTT
CDR3: CAISVAGTDTQYF

V: TRBV24-1
D: .
size: .
J: TRBJ2-5
DNA: TGTGCCACCAGTGATTTCAGGGGCCAAGAGACCCAGTACTTC
CDR3: CATSDFRGQETQYF

V: TRBV5-1
D: TRBD2
size: .
J: TRBJ2-5
DNA: TGCGCCAGCAGCCTAGCTAGCGGGAGGGTGCGAGAGACCCAGTACTTC
CDR3: CASSLASGRVRETQYF

V: TRBV28
D: .
size: few
J: TRBJ2-7
DNA: TGTGCCAGCAGTTTATTCAGCGGAGGAGTCTACGAGCAGTACTTC
CDR3: CASSLFSGGVYEQYF

V: TRBV21-1
D: .
size: .
J: TRBJ2-3
DNA: TGTGCCAGCAGCAAAGGGGAGGGAATACGCACAGATACGCAGTATTTT
CDR3: CASSKGEGIRTDTQYF

V: TRBV23-1
D: TRBD1
size: few
J: TRBJ1-5
DNA: TGCGCCAGCAGTCTCGGGACAGTCAATCAGCCCCAGCATTTT
CDR3: CASSLGTVNQPQHF

V: TRBV5-4
D: TRBD1
size: .
J: TRBJ2-3
DNA: TGTGCCAGCAGCTCCGGGACAGGGGCTTACACAGATACGCAGTATTTT
CDR3: CASSSGTGAYTDTQYF

V: TRBV28
D: TRBD1
size: once
J: TRBJ1-4
DNA: TGTGCCAGCAGTCTACCGGGACAGGGGAGGGAAAAACTGTTTTTT
CDR3: CASSLPGQGREKLFF

V: TRBV29-1
D: .
size: .
J: TRBJ1-4
DNA: TGCAGCACCGACTCGGGGGTCGGCGAAAAACTGTTTTTT
CDR3: CSTDSGVGEKLFF

V: TRBV27
D: TRBD2
size: once
J: TRBJ2-5
DNA: TGTGCCAGCAGTTTATCCGGGACTAACCCCCCGGCGACCCAGTACTTC
CDR3: CASSLSGTNPPATQYF

V: TRBV18
D: TRBD2
size: .
J: TRBJ2-5
DNA: TGTGCCAGCTCACAGGGACTAGCCCAAGAGACCCAGTACTTC
CDR3: CASSQGLAQETQYF

V: TRBV3-1/TRBV3-2
D: .
size: .
J: TRBJ1-1
DNA: TGTGCCAGCAGCACAAGACGGGTCACTGAAGCTTTCTTT
CDR3: CASSTRRVTEAFF

V: TRBV11-2
D: TRBD1
size: .
J: TRBJ2-5
DNA: TGTGCCAGCAGCCTCCAGGGACAGGGGGCGTGGGAGACCCAGTACTTC
CDR3: CASSLQGQGAWETQYF

V: TRBV2
D: .
size: .
J: TRBJ1-5
DNA: TGTGCCAGCAGTGACAACCGGGGTTCGATCAACCCCCAGCATTTT
CDR3: CASSDNRGSINPQHF

V: TRBV5-6
D: TRBD2
size: .
J: TRBJ2-3
DNA: TGTGCCAGCAGCTCGCCGGGACTAGGCACAGATACGCAGTATTTT
CDR3: CASSSPGLGTDTQYF

V: TRBV5-1
D: TRBD1
size: .
J: TRBJ2-3
DNA: TGCGCCAGCAGCCGACAGGGGCTGGCGGATACGCAGTATTTT
CDR3: CASSRQGLADTQYF

V: TRBV4-2
D: TRBD1
size: .
J: TRBJ1-5
DNA: TGTGCCAGCAGCCGAGGACAGGCGGAAGATCAGCCCCAGCATTTT
CDR3: CASSRGQAEDQPQHF

V: TRBV6-5
D: .
size: .
J: TRBJ1-6
DNA: TGTGCCAGCAGTTACTCTCAGGAGGATTCACCCCTCCACTTT
CDR3: CASSYSQEDSPLHF

V: TRBV4-3
D: TRBD2
size: .
J: TRBJ2-7
DNA: TGCGCCAGCAGCCAAGGCCTAGCGGGCTACGAGCAGTACTTC
CDR3: CASSQGLAGYEQYF

V: TRBV4-1
D: TRBD1
size: .
J: TRBJ2-7
DNA: TGCGCCAGCAGCCAACCGGACAGGGGGACGAACGAGCAGTACTTC
CDR3: CASSQPDRGTNEQYF

V: TRBV5-4
D: TRBD2
size: .
J: TRBJ2-5
DNA: TGTGCCAGCAGCCCGGGACTAGCGGGAAGGGAGACCCAGTACTTC
CDR3: CASSPGLAGRETQYF

V: TRBV6-2/TRBV6-3
D: TRBD2
size: .
J: TRBJ2-3
DNA: TGTGCCAGCAGTGGCCTAGCGGGCTCCTGGGGCACAGATACGCAGTATTTT
CDR3: CASSGLAGSWGTDTQYF

V: TRBV25-1
D: .
size: .
J: TRBJ1-1
DNA: TGTGCCAGCACAGGGCAGGGTCGGACTGAAGCTTTCTTT
CDR3: CASTGQGRTEAFF

V: TRBV19
D: .
size: .
J: TRBJ1-5
DNA: TGTGCCAGTAGTGGCTCAGGTGGGAGACAGGATAGCAATCAGCCCCAGCATTTT
CDR3: CASSGSGGRQDSNQPQHF

V: TRBV5-1
D: TRBD1
size: .
J: TRBJ2-2
DNA: TGCGCCAGCAGCTCGGGACAGGGCGAGGCCGGGGAGCTGTTTTTT
CDR3: CASSSGQGEAGELFF

V: TRBV5-4
D: .
size: .
J: TRBJ2-6
DNA: TGTGCCAGCAGTAGTAATGCTGGGGCCAACGTCCTGACTTTC
CDR3: CASSSNAGANVLTF

V: TRBV5-4
D: .
size: .
J: TRBJ2-5
DNA: TGTGCCAGCAGCCTGGAGGCCAGGGACCAAGAGACCCAGTACTTC
CDR3: CASSLEARDQETQYF

V: TRBV10-3
D: .
size: .
J: TRBJ1-5
DNA: TGTGCCATCAGTGAGCAGGGTCTCAGCAATCAGCCCCAGCATTTT
CDR3: CAISEQGLSNQPQHF

V: TRBV12-2
D: .
size: .
J: TRBJ1-5
DNA: TGTGCAAGTCGCTTAGCGCGGATTCAGCCCCAGCATTTT
CDR3: CASRLARIQPQHF

V: TRBV7-8
D: .
size: few
J: TRBJ2-3
DNA: TGTGCCAGCAGCGCCAGATCCCCGTCGGATACGCAGTATTTT
CDR3: CASSARSPSDTQYF

V: TRBV28
D: .
size: .
J: TRBJ1-4
DNA: TGTGCCCTTAGGAGAGCAACTAATGAAAAACTGTTTTTT
CDR3: CALRRATNEKLFF

V: TRBV7-9
D: .
size: .
J: TRBJ2-1
DNA: TGTGCCAGCAGCTCTTCGCTTGGGGGCTACCAGTTCTTC
CDR3: CASSSSLGGYQFF

V: TRBV5-5
D: .
size: .
J: TRBJ2-2
DNA: TGTGCCAGCATCCGTGGGCCGAACACCGGGGAGCTGTTTTTT
CDR3: CASIRGPNTGELFF

V: TRBV7-9
D: .
size: .
J: TRBJ2-3
DNA: TGTGCCAGCAGCTTAGGTAGCCTAAGCACAGATACGCAGTATTTT
CDR3: CASSLGSLSTDTQYF

V: TRBV2
D: .
size: .
J: TRBJ2-4
DNA: TGTGCCAGCAGTGAAGTGGCGAGGGGGAACATTCAGTACTTC
CDR3: CASSEVARGNIQYF

V: TRBV5-1
D: .
size: few
J: TRBJ2-7
DNA: TGCGCCAGCAGCTTGGAACGGAGCTACGAGCAGTACTTC
CDR3: CASSLERSYEQYF

V: TRBV7-7
D: TRBD2
size: .
J: TRBJ2-5
DNA: TGTGCCAGCAGACGTAGCGGGGGGGCCGGGGAGACCCAGTACTTC
CDR3: CASRRSGGAGETQYF

V: TRBV19
D: TRBD2
size: few
J: TRBJ2-1
DNA: TGTGCCAGTAGCCCAAGGGGACTAGCGGGAAGACATGAGCAGTTCTTC
CDR3: CASSPRGLAGRHEQFF

V: TRBV30
D: TRBD2
size: .
J: TRBJ2-7
DNA: TGTGCCTGGACCCAAGCGGGAGGGCCTCCCGTTCCCTACGAGCAGTACTTC
CDR3: CAWTQAGGPPVPYEQYF